This TCR beta chain was sequenced in a study of chemoradiotherapy in HPV16-positive cancers (dated by TCRdb to between 2020 and 2023). Describing the broader study: Functional T-cell assays on cells from two HPV16-positive patients defined candidate HPV-specific T-cell clones and common TCR motifs. Next, the candidate HPV-specific TCRs and motifs were followed in TCR repertoires from around 90 patients with HPV-related cancers. The study set out to ask whether T-cell immunity against the HPV oncoproteins E6 and E7 changes over the course of chemoradiotherapy and whether that immunity affects survival. The investigation overall reported the following: Improved recurrence-free survival in HPV16-positive patients was associated with expansion of HPV-responsive T cells during chemoradiotherapy. Only two HPV16-positive patients were used to derive the functional definition of HPV-specific T cells, and the survival association was reported for HPV16-positive patients. Expansion of candidate HPV-specific clones and E7-related TCR motifs was observed in the tumor microenvironment during treatment, whereas no such expansion was observed for non-HPV-specific T cells.

Library preparation employed the immunoSEQ multiplex PCR assay. What TCRdb holds here is the immuneACCESS table cut down to in-frame rearrangements. Part of the clones is not present; checked against another copy, under half of the missing clones reflect an unresolved V gene, and the others are unexplained. For this sample there are under 15,000 clones; under 75% appear just once. Of the sample, over 15% falls within the top ten clones. As concerns this clone: Its antigen specificity is not known. No base quality values were provided; no much bigger clone lies one nucleotide off.

V is cut back by 2 bases and J by 5 bases, with 7 bases in the junction unmatched. The germline V gene yields LGHNA for CDR1 and YSLEER for CDR2. The CDR3, cysteine through phenylalanine, is 16 amino acids long. The only DNA kept is the CDR3, 48 bases in frame from the first base. Repertoires were sampled repeatedly over the course of chemoradiotherapy so that clonal expansion in the tumor microenvironment could be followed. The clonotype was recovered from a human donor with HPV-associated anogenital cancer. The chain links TRBV4-3 with TRBJ1-4; 8 of the junction bases match TRBD1. The material was obtained from a patient who underwent chemoradiotherapy. The nucleotides read TGCGCCAGCAGCCAATCGTCCCGGACAGGGAATGAAAAACTGTTTTTT. Translated, it reads CASSQSSRTGNEKLFF.